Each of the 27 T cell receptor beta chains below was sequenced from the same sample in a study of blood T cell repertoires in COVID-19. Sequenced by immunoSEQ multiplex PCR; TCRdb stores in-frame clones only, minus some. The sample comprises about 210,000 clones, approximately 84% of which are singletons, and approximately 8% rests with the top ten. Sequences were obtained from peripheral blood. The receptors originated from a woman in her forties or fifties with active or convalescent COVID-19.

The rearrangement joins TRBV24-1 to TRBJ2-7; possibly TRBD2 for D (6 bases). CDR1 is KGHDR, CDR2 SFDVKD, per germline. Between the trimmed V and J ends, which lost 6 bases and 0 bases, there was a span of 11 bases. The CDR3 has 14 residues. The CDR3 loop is CATSSRGNSYEQYF. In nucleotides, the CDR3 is TGTGCCACCAGTTCACGGGGGAACTCCTACGAGCAGTACTTC.

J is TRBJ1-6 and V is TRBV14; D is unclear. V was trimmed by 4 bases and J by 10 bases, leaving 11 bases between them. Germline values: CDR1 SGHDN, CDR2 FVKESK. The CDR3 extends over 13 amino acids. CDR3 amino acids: CASSPGRRSPLHF. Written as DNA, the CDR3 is TGTGCCAGCAGCCCGGGGAGGAGGTCACCCCTCCACTTT.

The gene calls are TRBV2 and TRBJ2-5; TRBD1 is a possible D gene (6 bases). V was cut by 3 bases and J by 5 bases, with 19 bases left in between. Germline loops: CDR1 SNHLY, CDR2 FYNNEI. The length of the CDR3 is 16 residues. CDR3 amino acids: CASSDSGGPQRETQYF. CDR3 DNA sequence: TGTGCCAGCAGTGATAGTGGGGGCCCACAGAGGGAGACCCAGTACTTC.

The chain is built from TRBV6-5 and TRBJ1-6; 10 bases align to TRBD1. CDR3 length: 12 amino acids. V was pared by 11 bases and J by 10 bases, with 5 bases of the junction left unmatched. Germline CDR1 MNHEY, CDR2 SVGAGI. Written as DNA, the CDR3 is TGTGCCTGTGGGACAGGGGAATCACCCCTCCACTTT. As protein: CACGTGESPLHF.

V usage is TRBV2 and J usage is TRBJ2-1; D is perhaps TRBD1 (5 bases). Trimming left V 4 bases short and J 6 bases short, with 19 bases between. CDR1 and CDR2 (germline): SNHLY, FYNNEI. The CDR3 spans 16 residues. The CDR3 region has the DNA TGTGCCAGCAGTGCGGGCTGGCAGGGAATCCTCAATGAGCAGTTCTTC. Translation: CASSAGWQGILNEQFF.

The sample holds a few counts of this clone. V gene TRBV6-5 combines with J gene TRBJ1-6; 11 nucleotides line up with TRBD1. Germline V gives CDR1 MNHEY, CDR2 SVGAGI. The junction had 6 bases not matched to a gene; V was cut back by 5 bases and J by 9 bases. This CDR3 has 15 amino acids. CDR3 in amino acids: CASSRQDRGPSPLHF. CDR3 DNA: TGTGCCAGCAGTAGACAGGACAGGGGGCCTTCACCCCTCCACTTT.

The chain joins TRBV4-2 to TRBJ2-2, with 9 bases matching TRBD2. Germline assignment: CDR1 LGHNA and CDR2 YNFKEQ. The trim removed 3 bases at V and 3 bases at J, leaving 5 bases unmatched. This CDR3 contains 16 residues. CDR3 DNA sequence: TGTGCCAGCAGCCATAGCGGGAGAGAGGACACCGGGGAGCTGTTTTTT. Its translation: CASSHSGREDTGELFF.

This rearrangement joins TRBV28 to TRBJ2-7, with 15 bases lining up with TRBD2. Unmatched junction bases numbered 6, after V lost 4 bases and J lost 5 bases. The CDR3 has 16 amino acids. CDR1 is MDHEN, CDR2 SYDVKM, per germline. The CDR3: CASSSGLAGGNHEQYF. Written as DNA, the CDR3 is TGTGCCAGCAGTTCTGGACTAGCGGGAGGGAACCACGAGCAGTACTTC.

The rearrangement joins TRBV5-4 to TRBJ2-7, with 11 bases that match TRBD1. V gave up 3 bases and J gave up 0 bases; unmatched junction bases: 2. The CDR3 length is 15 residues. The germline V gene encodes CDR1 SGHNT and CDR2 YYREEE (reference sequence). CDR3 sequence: CASSWDRGSSYEQYV. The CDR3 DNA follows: TGTGCCAGCAGCTGGGACAGGGGGAGCTCCTACGAGCAGTACGTC.

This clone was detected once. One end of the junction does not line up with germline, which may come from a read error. The CDR3 nucleotides are TGCGCCAGCAGCTTGGTTACTAGCTCCTACGATGAGCAGTTCTTC. Translation: CASSLVTSSYDEQFF. V is TRBV5-1 and J is TRBJ2-1; possibly TRBD2 for D (6 bases). This CDR3 spans 15 amino acids. Germline V gives CDR1 SGHRS, CDR2 YFSETQ.

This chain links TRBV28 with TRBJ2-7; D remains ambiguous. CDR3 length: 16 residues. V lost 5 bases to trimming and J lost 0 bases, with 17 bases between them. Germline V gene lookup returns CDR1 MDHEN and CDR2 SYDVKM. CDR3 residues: CASSIQTPAGSYEQYV. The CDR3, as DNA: TGTGCCAGCAGTATACAGACACCGGCCGGCTCCTACGAGCAGTACGTC.

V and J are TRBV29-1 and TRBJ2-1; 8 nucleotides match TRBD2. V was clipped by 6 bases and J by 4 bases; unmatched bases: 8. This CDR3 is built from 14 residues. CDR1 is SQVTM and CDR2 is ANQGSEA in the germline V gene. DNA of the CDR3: TGCAGCGTGGAGAGCGGGAGTAGATACAATGAGCAGTTCTTC. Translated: CSVESGSRYNEQFF.

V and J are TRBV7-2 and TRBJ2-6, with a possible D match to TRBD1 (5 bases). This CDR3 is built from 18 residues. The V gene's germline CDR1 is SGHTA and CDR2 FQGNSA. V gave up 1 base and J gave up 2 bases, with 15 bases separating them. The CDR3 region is CASSLVHRKGPGANVLTF. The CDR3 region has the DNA TGTGCCAGCAGCTTAGTTCATCGTAAGGGGCCTGGGGCCAACGTCCTGACTTTC. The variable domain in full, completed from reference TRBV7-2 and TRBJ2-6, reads GAGVSQSPSNKVTEKGKDVELRCDPISGHTALYWYRQSLGQGLEFLIYFQGNSAPDKSGLPSDRFSAERTGGSVSTLTIQRTQQEDSAVYLCASSLVHRKGPGANVLTFGAGSRLTVL.

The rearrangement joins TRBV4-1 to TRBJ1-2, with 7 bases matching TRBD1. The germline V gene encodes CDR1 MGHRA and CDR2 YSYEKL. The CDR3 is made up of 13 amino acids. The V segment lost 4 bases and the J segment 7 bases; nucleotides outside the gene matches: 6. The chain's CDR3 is CASSPTGVSGYTF. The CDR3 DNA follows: TGCGCCAGCAGCCCCACAGGGGTCTCTGGCTACACCTTC.

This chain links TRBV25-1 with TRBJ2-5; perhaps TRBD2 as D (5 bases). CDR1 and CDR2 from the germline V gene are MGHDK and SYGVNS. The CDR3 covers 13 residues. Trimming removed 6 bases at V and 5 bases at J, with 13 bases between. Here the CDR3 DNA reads TGTGCCAGCAGCGAGGGATCGAAGGAGACCCAGTACTTC. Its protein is CASSEGSKETQYF.

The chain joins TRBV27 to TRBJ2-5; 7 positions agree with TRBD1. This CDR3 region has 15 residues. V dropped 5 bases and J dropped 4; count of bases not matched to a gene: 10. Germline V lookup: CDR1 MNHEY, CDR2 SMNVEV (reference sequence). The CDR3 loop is CASSPGTAWVETQYF. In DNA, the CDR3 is TGTGCCAGCAGTCCGGGGACAGCTTGGGTAGAGACCCAGTACTTC.

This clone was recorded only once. The CDR3 region is CSGRLVSGSYEQYF. CDR3 in DNA: TGCAGCGGCCGTCTAGTGTCGGGGTCCTACGAGCAGTACTTC. V is TRBV29-1 and J is TRBJ2-7; D may be TRBD2 (5 bases). The CDR3 is made up of 14 amino acids. Germline-derived CDR1 and CDR2 are SQVTM and ANQGSEA. V was clipped by 7 bases and J by 1 base, with 17 bases between them.

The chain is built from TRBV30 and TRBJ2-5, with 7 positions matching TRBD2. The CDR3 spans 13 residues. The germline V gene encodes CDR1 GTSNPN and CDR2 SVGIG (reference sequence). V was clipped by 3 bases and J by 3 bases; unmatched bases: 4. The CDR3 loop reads CAWSGGGKETQYF. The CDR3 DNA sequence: TGTGCCTGGAGCGGGGGAGGGAAAGAGACCCAGTACTTC.

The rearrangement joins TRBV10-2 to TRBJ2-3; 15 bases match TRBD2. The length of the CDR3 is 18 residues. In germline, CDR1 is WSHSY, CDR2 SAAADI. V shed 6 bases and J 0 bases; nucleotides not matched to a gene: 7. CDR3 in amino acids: CASRLGLAGGPSTDTQYF. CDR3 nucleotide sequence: TGCGCCAGCAGGTTGGGACTAGCGGGGGGTCCTAGCACAGATACGCAGTATTTT.

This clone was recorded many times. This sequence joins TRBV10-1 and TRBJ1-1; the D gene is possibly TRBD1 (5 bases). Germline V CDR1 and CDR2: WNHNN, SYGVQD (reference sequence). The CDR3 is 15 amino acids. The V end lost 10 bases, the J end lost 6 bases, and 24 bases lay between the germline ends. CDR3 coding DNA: TGCGCCACCTCCACGAATTCCGGGGGAGTACCTGAAGCTTTCTTT. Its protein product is CATSTNSGGVPEAFF.

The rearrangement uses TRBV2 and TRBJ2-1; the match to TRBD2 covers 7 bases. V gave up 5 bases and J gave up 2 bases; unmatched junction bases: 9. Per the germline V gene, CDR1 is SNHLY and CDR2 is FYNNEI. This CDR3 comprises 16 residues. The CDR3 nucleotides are TGTGCCAGCAGTCGTCGGGCGGGAGTAACCTACAATGAGCAGTTCTTC. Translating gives CASSRRAGVTYNEQFF. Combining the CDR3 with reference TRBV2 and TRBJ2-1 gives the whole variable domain EPEVTQTPSHQVTQMGQEVILRCVPISNHLYFYWYRQILGQKVEFLVSFYNNEISEKSEIFDDQFSVERPDGSNFTLKIRSTKLEDSAMYFCASSRRAGVTYNEQFFGPGTRLTVL.

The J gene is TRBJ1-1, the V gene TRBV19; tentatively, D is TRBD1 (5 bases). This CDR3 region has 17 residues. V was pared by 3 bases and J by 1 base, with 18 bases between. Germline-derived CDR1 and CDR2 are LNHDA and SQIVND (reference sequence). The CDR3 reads CASSIRQGVWGNTEAFF. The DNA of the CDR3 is TGTGCCAGTAGTATCCGGCAGGGTGTATGGGGGAACACTGAAGCTTTCTTT. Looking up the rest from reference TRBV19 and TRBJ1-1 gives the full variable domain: DGGITQSPKYLFRKEGQNVTLSCEQNLNHDAMYWYRQDPGQGLRLIYYSQIVNDFQKGDIAEGYSVSREKKESFPLTVTSAQKNPTAFYLCASSIRQGVWGNTEAFFGQGTRLTVV.

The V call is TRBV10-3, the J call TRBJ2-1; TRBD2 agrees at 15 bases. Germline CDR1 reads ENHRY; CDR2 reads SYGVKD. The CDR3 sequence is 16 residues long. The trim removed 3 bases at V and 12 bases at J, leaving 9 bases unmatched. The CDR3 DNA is TGTGCCATCAGTGATCCCGGACTAGCGGGAGGGCCCAGGCAGTTCTTC. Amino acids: CAISDPGLAGGPRQFF.

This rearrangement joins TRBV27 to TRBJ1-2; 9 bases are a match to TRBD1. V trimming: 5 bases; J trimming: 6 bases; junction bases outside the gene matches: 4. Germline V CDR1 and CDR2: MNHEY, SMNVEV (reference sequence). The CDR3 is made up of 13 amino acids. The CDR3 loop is CASSQTGGDGYTF. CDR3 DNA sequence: TGTGCCAGCAGTCAAACAGGGGGCGATGGCTACACCTTC.

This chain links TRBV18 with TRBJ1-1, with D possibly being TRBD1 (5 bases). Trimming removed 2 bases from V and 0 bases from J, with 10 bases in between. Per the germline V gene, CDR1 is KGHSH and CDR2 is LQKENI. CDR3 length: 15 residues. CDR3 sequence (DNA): TGTGCCAGCTCACCAGGACAACCGCTGAACACTGAAGCTTTCTTT. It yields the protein CASSPGQPLNTEAFF.

The CDR3 loop is CASSLAPGSGSGQYTGELFF. The CDR3 nucleotides read TGCGCCAGCAGCTTGGCGCCAGGGAGCGGTAGCGGGCAGTACACCGGGGAGCTGTTTTTT. The V call is TRBV5-1, the J call TRBJ2-2, with TRBD2 matching over 7 bases. The CDR3 has 20 residues. Germline-derived CDR1 and CDR2 are SGHRS and YFSETQ. V lost 0 bases and J lost 3; bases outside the gene matches: 17.

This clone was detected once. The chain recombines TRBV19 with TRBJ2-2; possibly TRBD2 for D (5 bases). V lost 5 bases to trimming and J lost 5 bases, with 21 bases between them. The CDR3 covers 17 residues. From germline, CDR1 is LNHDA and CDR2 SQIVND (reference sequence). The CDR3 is CASSPQRRRLLTGELFF. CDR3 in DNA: TGTGCCAGTAGTCCCCAGCGGAGACGGCTTCTTACCGGGGAGCTGTTTTTT.